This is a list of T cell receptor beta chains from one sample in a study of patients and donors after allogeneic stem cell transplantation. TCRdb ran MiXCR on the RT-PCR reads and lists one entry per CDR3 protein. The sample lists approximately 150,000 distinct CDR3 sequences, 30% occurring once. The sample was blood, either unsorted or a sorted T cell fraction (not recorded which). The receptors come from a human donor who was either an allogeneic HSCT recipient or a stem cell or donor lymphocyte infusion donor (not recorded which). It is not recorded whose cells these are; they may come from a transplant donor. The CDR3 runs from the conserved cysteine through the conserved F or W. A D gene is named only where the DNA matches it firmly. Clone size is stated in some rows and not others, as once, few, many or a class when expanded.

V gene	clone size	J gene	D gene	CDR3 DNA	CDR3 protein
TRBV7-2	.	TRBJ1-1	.	TGTGCCAGCAGCCCACCCGACCCGTGGGGCGTTGAAGCTTTCTTT	CASSPPDPWGVEAFF
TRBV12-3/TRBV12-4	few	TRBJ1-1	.	TGTGCCAGCAGTTTCCCGGGACAAGCAGATGAAGCTTTCTTT	CASSFPGQADEAFF
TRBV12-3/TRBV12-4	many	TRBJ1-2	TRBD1	TGTGCCAGCAGTTTAAAGCGGACAGGGAATGGCTACACCTTC	CASSLKRTGNGYTF
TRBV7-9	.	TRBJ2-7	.	TGTGCCAGCAGCTTAGACTTACCCTCCTACGAGCAGTACTTC	CASSLDLPSYEQYF
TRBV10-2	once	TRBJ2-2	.	TGCGCCAGCAGGGGTGACACCGGGGAGCTGTTTTTT	CASRGDTGELFF
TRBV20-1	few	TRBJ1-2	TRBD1	TGCAGTGCTAGAGAGGAATTCAGGGGGGGCTACACCTTC	CSAREEFRGGYTF
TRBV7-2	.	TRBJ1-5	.	TGTGCCAGCAGCTTAGAACCCCTGAACATTTGGAGCAATCAGCCCCAGCATTTT	CASSLEPLNIWSNQPQHF
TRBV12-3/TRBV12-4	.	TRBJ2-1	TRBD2	TGTGCCAGCAGCCCCAGCGGGAGCTACAATGATCAGTTCTTC	CASSPSGSYNDQFF
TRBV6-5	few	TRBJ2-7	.	TGTGCCAGCAGTCCGGACAGCTCCTACGAGCAGTACTTC	CASSPDSSYEQYF
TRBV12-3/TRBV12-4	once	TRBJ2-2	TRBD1	TGTGCCAGCCACAGGGGCTCGGAGCTGTTTTTT	CASHRGSELFF
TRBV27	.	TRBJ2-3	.	TGTGCCAGCAGTTTTCAGCCGCTAGCTCAATGGGGGGACACGCAGTATTTT	CASSFQPLAQWGDTQYF
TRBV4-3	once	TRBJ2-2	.	TGCGCCAGCAGCGCGACACTTTCGAACACCGGGGAGCTGTTTTTT	CASSATLSNTGELFF
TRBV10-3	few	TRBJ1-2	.	TGTGCCATCAGTGAGCCGCCTACAGGGAACTATGGCTACACCTTC	CAISEPPTGNYGYTF
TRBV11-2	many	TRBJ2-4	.	TGTGCCAGCAACTTGGGGGGAGAAAACATTCAGTACTTC	CASNLGGENIQYF
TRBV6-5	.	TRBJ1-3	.	TGTGCCAGCAGTTACCGTGGGACGTTAGGAAACACCATATATTTT	CASSYRGTLGNTIYF
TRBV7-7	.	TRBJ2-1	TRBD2	TGTGCTAGCAGCTTCGGACTAGCGGGACCCAATGAGCAGTTCTTC	CASSFGLAGPNEQFF
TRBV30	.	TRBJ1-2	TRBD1	TGTGCCTGGAGTCCCCGGCGACAGGGGGTATGGAACTATGGCTACACCTTC	CAWSPRRQGVWNYGYTF
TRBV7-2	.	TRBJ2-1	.	TGTGCCAGCAGCTTAGAGATAGCCCTAAATGAGCAGTTCTTC	CASSLEIALNEQFF
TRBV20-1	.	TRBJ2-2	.	TGCAGTGCTAGAGGAGAAAAAGACTACTTGACCGGGGAGCTGTTTTTT	CSARGEKDYLTGELFF
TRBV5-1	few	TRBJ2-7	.	TGCGCCAGCAGCTTGACGGGAACCTCCTACGAGCAGTACTTC	CASSLTGTSYEQYF
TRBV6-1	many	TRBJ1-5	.	TGTGCCAGCAGTGAAGTGGGGGGATACAATCAGCCCCAGCATTTT	CASSEVGGYNQPQHF
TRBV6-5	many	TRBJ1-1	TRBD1	TGTGCCAGCAGCCCTCGGACAGGGGACACTGAAGCTTTCTTT	CASSPRTGDTEAFF
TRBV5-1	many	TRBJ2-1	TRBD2	TGCGCCAGCCATCTAGCGGGATCCTACAATGAGCAGTTCTTC	CASHLAGSYNEQFF
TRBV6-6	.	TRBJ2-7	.	TGTGCCAGCAGTTACTCGAGGTGGGAGGTAGCCTACGAGCAGTACTTC	CASSYSRWEVAYEQYF
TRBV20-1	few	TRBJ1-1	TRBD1	TGCAGTGCTAGAGAGGGGGGACAGAGACAAGCTTTCTTT	CSAREGGQRQAFF
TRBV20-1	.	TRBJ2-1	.	TGCAGTGCTAGAGTAGCGGTATCCTACAATGAGCAGTTCTTC	CSARVAVSYNEQFF
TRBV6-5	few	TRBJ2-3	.	TGTGCCAGCCGTTATTACCCGGCGAACAGGGACCCAGATACGCAGTATTTT	CASRYYPANRDPDTQYF
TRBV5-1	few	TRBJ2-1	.	TGCGCCAGCAAGGAAGACACCTACAATGAGCAGTTCTTC	CASKEDTYNEQFF
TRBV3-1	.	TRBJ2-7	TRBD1	TGTGCCAGCAGCCAAACTACAGGGGGAGAGCAGTACTTC	CASSQTTGGEQYF
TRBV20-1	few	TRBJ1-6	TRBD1	TGCAGTGCTCCCGAGGGACAGTCCTATAATTCACCCCTCCACTTT	CSAPEGQSYNSPLHF
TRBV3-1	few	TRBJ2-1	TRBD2	TGTGCCAGCAGCCGATCCACTAGCGGAAACAATGAGCAGTTCTTC	CASSRSTSGNNEQFF
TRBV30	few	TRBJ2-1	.	TGTGCCTGGAGTGTATGGAGGGGTGTCAATGAGCAGTTCTTC	CAWSVWRGVNEQFF
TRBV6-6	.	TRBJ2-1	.	TGTGCCAGCAGTTACACCTTTAACTCCTACAATGAGCAGTTCTTC	CASSYTFNSYNEQFF
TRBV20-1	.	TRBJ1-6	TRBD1	TGCAGTGCTAGAATAGACAGGGGGTCACCCCTCCACTTT	CSARIDRGSPLHF
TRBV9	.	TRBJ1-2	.	TGTGCCAGCCTGGGAGATAACTATGGCTACACCTTC	CASLGDNYGYTF
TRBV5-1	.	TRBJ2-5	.	TGCGCCAGCAGCGTTACAGTACAAGAGACCCAGTACTTC	CASSVTVQETQYF
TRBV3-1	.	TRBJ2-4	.	TGTGCCAGCAGCCAGGACAAAAACATTCAGTACTTC	CASSQDKNIQYF
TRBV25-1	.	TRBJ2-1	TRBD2	TGTGCCAGCAGTGAATTTTTCTGGGCTAGCGGGAGGGTTGAGCAGTTCTTC	CASSEFFWASGRVEQFF
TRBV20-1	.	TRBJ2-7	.	TGCAGTGCTAGCCCCGACAGAAACTACGAGCAGTACTTC	CSASPDRNYEQYF
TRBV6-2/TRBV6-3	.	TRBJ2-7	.	TGTGCCAGCAGTTACTCTAGAGGTGGCTACGAGCAGTACTTC	CASSYSRGGYEQYF
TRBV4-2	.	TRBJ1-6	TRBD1	TGTGCCAGCAGCCAAAGCCGACAGGGGGCCGTATCTTCACCCCTCCACTTT	CASSQSRQGAVSSPLHF
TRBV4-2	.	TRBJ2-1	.	TGTGCCAGCAGCCAAGGCTGGCAGGGCGGCAATGAGCAGTTCTTC	CASSQGWQGGNEQFF
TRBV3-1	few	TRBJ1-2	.	TGTGCCAGCAGCCCCCTAGCCAACGGCTTGAGGGGCTACACCTTC	CASSPLANGLRGYTF
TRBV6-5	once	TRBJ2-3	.	TGTGCCAGCAGTTACAGGTCTACCCTCACAGATACGCAGTATTTT	CASSYRSTLTDTQYF
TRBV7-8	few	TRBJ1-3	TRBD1	TGTGCCAGCAGCGTAGATTTGACAGGGTGGGACACCATATATTTT	CASSVDLTGWDTIYF
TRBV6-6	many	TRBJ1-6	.	.	CASILDSASSYNSPLHF
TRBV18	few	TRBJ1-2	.	TGTGCCAGCTCACCAAGCCGGGAACTCTATGGCTACACCTTC	CASSPSRELYGYTF
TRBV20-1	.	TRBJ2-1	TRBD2	TGCAGTGCTAGGCACTGGGGGACTAGCCTCTATGAGCAGTTCTTC	CSARHWGTSLYEQFF
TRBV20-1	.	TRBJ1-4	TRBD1	TGCAGTGCTAGAAAAGGGACAGGGGAAAAACTGTTTTTT	CSARKGTGEKLFF
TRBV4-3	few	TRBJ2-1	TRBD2	TGCGCCAGCAGCCATACGGGACTAGCGGGAGGGAATGAGCAGTTCTTC	CASSHTGLAGGNEQFF
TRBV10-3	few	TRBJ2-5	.	TGTGCCATCAGTGACCGGGTGCAGACCCAGTACTTC	CAISDRVQTQYF
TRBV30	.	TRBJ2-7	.	TGTGCCTGGACAAGAGACAGCAACTACGAGCAGTACTTC	CAWTRDSNYEQYF
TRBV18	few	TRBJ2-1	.	TGTGCCAGCTCACCAGGGGGCTACAATGAGCAGTTCTTC	CASSPGGYNEQFF
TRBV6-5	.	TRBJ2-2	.	TGTGCCAGCAGTTTCGGGGGCGGTATGACCGGGGAGCTGTTTTTT	CASSFGGGMTGELFF
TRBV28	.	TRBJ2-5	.	TGTGCCAGCAGCAAGGCCCAGGGGTACCAAGAGACCCAGTACTTC	CASSKAQGYQETQYF
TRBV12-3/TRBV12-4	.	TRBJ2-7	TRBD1	TGTGCCAGCAGGACAGGGCCTAGGGAGCAGTACTTC	CASRTGPREQYF
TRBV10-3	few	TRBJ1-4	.	TGTGCCATCAGTGGCGGGGGAGCAACTAATGAAAAACTGTTTTTT	CAISGGGATNEKLFF